These 3 T cell receptor beta chains came from one sample sequenced in a study of blood T cell repertoires in COVID-19. Measured with immunoSEQ multiplex PCR; TCRdb has only the in-frame clones, and not every one. Of about 260,000 clones in the sample, 83% were seen once. The sequenced material came from peripheral blood. All receptors come from a woman in her forties or fifties who had recovered from COVID-19.

The rearrangement joins TRBV7-2 to TRBJ2-2; 10 nucleotides align to TRBD2. From germline, CDR1 is SGHTA and CDR2 FQGNSA. The CDR3 length is 18 residues. The junction had 9 bases not matched to a gene; V was cut back by 1 base and J by 4 bases. This CDR3 reads CASSLGVTSGSVTGELFF. In nucleotides, the CDR3 is TGTGCCAGCAGCTTAGGTGTGACTAGCGGGTCGGTCACCGGGGAGCTGTTTTTT. Together with reference TRBV7-2 and TRBJ2-2, the CDR3 gives the full variable domain: GAGVSQSPSNKVTEKGKDVELRCDPISGHTALYWYRQSLGQGLEFLIYFQGNSAPDKSGLPSDRFSAERTGGSVSTLTIQRTQQEDSAVYLCASSLGVTSGSVTGELFFGEGSRLTVL.

The chain employs TRBV6-5 and TRBJ1-1; TRBD1 agrees at 9 bases. V shed 5 bases, J shed 1 base, and the junction held 5 bases outside the gene matches. This CDR3 contains 15 residues. Per the germline V gene, CDR1 is MNHEY and CDR2 is SVGAGI. CDR3 sequence (DNA): TGTGCCAGCAGTCGCTTGACAGGGGGGAACACTGAAGCTTTCTTT. Translated, it gives CASSRLTGGNTEAFF.

The chain links TRBV4-3 to TRBJ2-7, with 7 bases that match TRBD1. Germline lookup yields CDR1 LGHNA and CDR2 YSLEER. The CDR3 is made up of 14 amino acids. Unmatched junction bases numbered 7, after V lost 6 bases and J lost 2 bases. The DNA of the CDR3 is TGCGCCAGCAGTCTTCGGACAGGAACCTACGAGCAGTACTTC. Protein: CASSLRTGTYEQYF.